This is a list of T cell receptor beta chains from one sample in a study of sequential checkpoint blockade in melanoma. Assay used: immunoSEQ multiplex PCR; TCRdb lists only in-frame clones, some missing. The sample carries roughly 9,600 clones, 27% recorded once. The starting material was tumor tissue (inferred from file names), obtained from a patient given nivolumab and ipilimumab in sequence. All receptors derive from a human donor with melanoma. Each CDR3 is given with its conserved first and last residue. A D gene is named only where the DNA matches it firmly. Part of the rows lack a size; the others show once, few, many or a class for expanded clones.

j_call d_call v_call clone_size cdr3_nt cdr3_aa
TRBJ2-2 NA TRBV5-1 NA TGCGCCAGCAGCTTGTTGGGGGCGCGGGACACCGGGGAGCTGTTTTTT CASSLLGARDTGELFF
TRBJ1-1 TRBD1 TRBV6-8 few TGTGCCAGCAGTCGACAGGGAGTTAACACTGAAGCTTTCTTT CASSRQGVNTEAFF
TRBJ2-7 TRBD2 TRBV29-1 NA TGCAGCGTTGTCCCGGGACTAGCGGGCTCCTACGAGCAGTACTTC CSVVPGLAGSYEQYF
TRBJ1-5 NA TRBV4-1 few TGCGCCAGCAGCCAATATACAAACGCATTGGGCGATCAGCCCCAGCATTTT CASSQYTNALGDQPQHF
TRBJ1-5 TRBD1 TRBV11-3 NA TGTGCCAGCAGCTTCACAGGGGTGGGACAGCCCCAGCATTTT CASSFTGVGQPQHF
TRBJ1-1 TRBD1 TRBV5-1 NA TGCGCCAGCAGACCCCGACAGGGGACGAACACTGAAGCTTTCTTT CASRPRQGTNTEAFF
TRBJ2-3 TRBD2 TRBV11-3 few TGTGCCAGCAGCGAAGGGACTAGCGGCACAGATACGCAGTATTTT CASSEGTSGTDTQYF
TRBJ1-1 NA TRBV11-3 many TGTGCCAGCACCCTAAGGGAGGTGGGGGCCACTGAAGCTTTCTTT CASTLREVGATEAFF
TRBJ1-5 TRBD1 TRBV10-3 few TGTGCCAGCTTGGGACAGGGGCATCAGCCCCAGCATTTT CASLGQGHQPQHF
TRBJ2-1 TRBD2 TRBV5-1 NA TGCGCCAGCACCAAGGCCCCGACTAGCGGGGGGCCCACCACGTTCTTC CASTKAPTSGGPTTFF
TRBJ2-2 TRBD2 TRBV29-1 few TGCAGCGCCTTTCGATGGGAGGGCGGGGAGCTGTTTTTT CSAFRWEGGELFF
TRBJ1-1 NA TRBV11-3 many TGTGCCAGCAGCTTGGTGGTGGGTAGCACTGAAGCTTTCTTT CASSLVVGSTEAFF
TRBJ2-1 NA TRBV18 NA TGTGCCAGCTCACCAAGGCCTCAGGGGCCCCTGCGTAATGAGCAGTTCTTC CASSPRPQGPLRNEQFF
TRBJ2-1 NA TRBV6-8 NA TGTGCCAGCAACGAGGGGGACAATGAGCAGTTCTTC CASNEGDNEQFF
TRBJ2-7 TRBD1 TRBV19 NA TGTGCCAGTAGTATAAAACAGGGGAGTTACGAGCAGTACTTC CASSIKQGSYEQYF
TRBJ1-2 TRBD1 TRBV28 few TGTGCCAGCAGTCCTGGACAGGGGCGAGTGCGGACCTTC CASSPGQGRVRTF
TRBJ2-3 NA TRBV10-3 NA TGTGCCATCAGTGAGACCGAGACACGCACAGATACGCAGTATTTT CAISETETRTDTQYF
TRBJ1-6 NA TRBV6-8 few TGTGCCAGCAGTTACTCACAGGGTTTGGAGTCACCCCTCCACTTT CASSYSQGLESPLHF
TRBJ2-7 TRBD1 TRBV5-1 NA TGCGCCAGCAGCACTGCAGGGGGCCGATCCTACGAGCAGTACTTC CASSTAGGRSYEQYF
TRBJ2-1 TRBD1 TRBV15 NA TGTGCCACCAGCAGAGATTCGATGACGTGGACAGGACGAAAGTTCTTC CATSRDSMTWTGRKFF
TRBJ2-7 TRBD1 TRBV6-8 NA TGTGCCAGCAGTTACTCGACAGGGGCCAACTACGAGCAGTACTTC CASSYSTGANYEQYF
TRBJ1-1 NA TRBV19 NA TGTGCCAGTAGTATACCAGGGTTCAACACTGAAGCTTTCTTT CASSIPGFNTEAFF
TRBJ1-3 TRBD1 TRBV2 few TGTGCCAGCAATGAACAGGGGACGGGACAGAATCATTTT CASNEQGTGQNHF
TRBJ1-6 NA TRBV12-5 NA TGTGCTAGTGGTTGGGACTATAATTCACCCCTCCACTTT CASGWDYNSPLHF
TRBJ2-1 TRBD1 TRBV6-8 many TGTGCCAGCAATAACCTTTTTACAGGGGCCAGCCATAAGCAGTTCTTC CASNNLFTGASHKQFF
TRBJ1-3 NA TRBV18 once TGTGCCAGCTCACCCGAAGGAAACACCATATATTTT CASSPEGNTIYF
TRBJ1-5 NA TRBV28 few TGTGCCAGCAGTTTTTACAGCAATCAGCCCCAGCATTTT CASSFYSNQPQHF
TRBJ1-4 NA TRBV11-3 many TGTGCCAGCAGCTCCTGGGACAAAGGAGACGAAAAACTGTTTTTT CASSSWDKGDEKLFF
TRBJ2-7 TRBD2 TRBV9 few TGTGCCAGCAGCTCGGACGTTCGCGGGGGGTACTTC CASSSDVRGGYF
TRBJ1-2 NA TRBV18 medium-sized TGTGCCAGCTCACCGGGATTAGGACTGGATGGCTACACCTTC CASSPGLGLDGYTF
TRBJ1-5 TRBD1 TRBV19 NA TGTGCCAGTAGTATTTTTGGACAGGCCTTTAGCAATCAGCCCCAGCATTTT CASSIFGQAFSNQPQHF
TRBJ1-2 NA TRBV23-1 few TGCGCCAGCAGCTTACCGGGGGTAGTTGGCTACACCTTC CASSLPGVVGYTF
TRBJ1-5 NA TRBV10-2 NA TGCGCCAGCAGTGAGTCCCTCGGTCAGCCCCAGCATTTT CASSESLGQPQHF
TRBJ2-1 TRBD2 TRBV11-3 NA TGTGCCAGCAGCATAGTAGCGGGGGGCTACAATGAGCAGTTCTTC CASSIVAGGYNEQFF
TRBJ1-6 TRBD1 TRBV10-2 once TGCGCCAGCAGTGCCGGGACAGGCAATTCACCCCTCCACTTT CASSAGTGNSPLHF
TRBJ1-1 NA TRBV28 NA TGTGCCAGCAGTTCACAGGGATCAGGGTTCGCTGAAGCTTTCTTT CASSSQGSGFAEAFF
TRBJ2-7 TRBD1 TRBV5-1 few TGCGCCAGCAGCTTGGGTGCAGGGGGTTTGACACACGAGCAGTACTTC CASSLGAGGLTHEQYF
TRBJ1-5 NA TRBV2 many TGTGCCAGCAGTGAGATCCCTCTGGTGGCCCAGCATTTT CASSEIPLVAQHF
TRBJ1-1 NA TRBV18 once TGTGCCAGCTCACCACCGGACTCCCGAAGGGGGACTGAAGCTTTCTTT CASSPPDSRRGTEAFF
TRBJ1-2 NA TRBV9 few TGTGCCAGCAGCGCGACTACCTATGGCTACACCTTC CASSATTYGYTF
TRBJ1-2 NA TRBV6-8 few TGTGCCAGCAGTGATGCGGGGAAAGTTCGCTATGGCTACACCTTC CASSDAGKVRYGYTF
TRBJ2-2 TRBD2 TRBV6-8 few TGTGCCAGCAGGTCGGGGGGTCGGAACACCGGGGAGCTGTTTTTT CASRSGGRNTGELFF
TRBJ1-6 TRBD1 TRBV18 NA TGTGCCAGCTCACCCTTAACGGGACAGGACGATATTTCACCCCTCCACTTT CASSPLTGQDDISPLHF
TRBJ2-1 NA TRBV6-8 medium-sized TGTGCCAGCTACATTTATCAGGGTAGCGACAATGAGCAGTTCTTC CASYIYQGSDNEQFF
TRBJ2-3 TRBD1 TRBV28 NA TGTGCCAGCAGTTTACGGGACAGGGAGTGGACAGATACGCAGTATTTT CASSLRDREWTDTQYF
TRBJ2-3 NA TRBV29-1 NA TGCAGCGTCAAAGGGTCCGGGACTCCCACTCCTTTGGATACGCAGTATTTT CSVKGSGTPTPLDTQYF
TRBJ1-1 TRBD1 TRBV19 NA TGTGCCAGTAGTAGTCTAGGGGGCTACAGGAGAAACACTGAAGCTTTCTTT CASSSLGGYRRNTEAFF
TRBJ1-2 TRBD1 TRBV11-3 many TGTGCCAGCAGCCAAGGGGAAGGGGGCACCTATGGCTACACCTTC CASSQGEGGTYGYTF
TRBJ1-1 NA TRBV6-8 few TGTGCCAGCAGTAAGACTTGGGGAGGATACACTGAAGCTTTCTTT CASSKTWGGYTEAFF
TRBJ1-5 NA TRBV15 few TGTGCCACCAGCAGCGGGGGCAGGTCGGATCAGCCCCAGCATTTT CATSSGGRSDQPQHF
TRBJ2-1 TRBD1 TRBV9 NA TGTGCCAGGGGACAGGGTATAGGGGAGCAGTTCTTC CARGQGIGEQFF
TRBJ2-3 TRBD2 TRBV28 few TGTGCCAGCAGTCATAGCGGGGGGCCTACAAATACGCAGTATTTT CASSHSGGPTNTQYF
TRBJ2-3 TRBD2 TRBV9 NA TGTGCCAGCAGCGTAGGACTAGCGGGTTACACAGATACGCAGTATTTT CASSVGLAGYTDTQYF
TRBJ2-2 NA TRBV6-8 many TGTGCCAGCAGTGGTCTAGAAAGCACCGGGGAGCTGTTTTTT CASSGLESTGELFF
TRBJ2-4 TRBD1 TRBV19 NA TGTGCCAGTAGTATGACAGGGAAAAACATTCAGTACTTC CASSMTGKNIQYF
TRBJ1-4 NA TRBV29-1 NA TGCAGCGTTGCCCCCACAGCCTCTAATGAAAAACTGTTTTTT CSVAPTASNEKLFF